Reported below is one T cell receptor (beta chain). TCRdb processed the reads anew with MiXCR; each CDR3 protein has one entry. The sample shows around 180,000 distinct CDR3 sequences, roughly a fifth of them seen only once. This sample is drawn from a study of T cell repertoires in cytomegalovirus infection. Germline V gene data show CDR1 as ENHRY and CDR2 as SYGVKD. This CDR3 spans 15 amino acids. The V end was cut by 3 bases, the J end by 0 bases, with 11 bases between. This chain uses TRBV10-3 with TRBJ1-1; D ambiguous. The sequencing sample was made of PBMCs. The TCR comes from a human donor in good health (CMV status not recorded). Some clones in this sample may be carry-over from other donors' samples. CDR3 amino acids: CAISEGRSMNTEAFF. The DNA of the CDR3 is TGTGCCATCAGTGAAGGTAGAAGCATGAACACTGAAGCTTTCTTT.